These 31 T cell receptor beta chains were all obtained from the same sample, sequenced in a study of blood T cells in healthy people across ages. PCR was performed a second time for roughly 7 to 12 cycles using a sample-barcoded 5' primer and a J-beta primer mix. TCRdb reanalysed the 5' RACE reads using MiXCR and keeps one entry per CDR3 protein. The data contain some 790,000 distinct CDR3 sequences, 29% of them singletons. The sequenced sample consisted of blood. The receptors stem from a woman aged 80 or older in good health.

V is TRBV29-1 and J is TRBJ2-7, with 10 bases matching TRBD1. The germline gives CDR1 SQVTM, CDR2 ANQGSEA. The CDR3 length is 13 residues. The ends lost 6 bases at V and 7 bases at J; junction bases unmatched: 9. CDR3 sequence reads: CSVGRQGAGEQYF. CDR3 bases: TGCAGCGTGGGGAGACAGGGGGCTGGGGAGCAGTACTTC.

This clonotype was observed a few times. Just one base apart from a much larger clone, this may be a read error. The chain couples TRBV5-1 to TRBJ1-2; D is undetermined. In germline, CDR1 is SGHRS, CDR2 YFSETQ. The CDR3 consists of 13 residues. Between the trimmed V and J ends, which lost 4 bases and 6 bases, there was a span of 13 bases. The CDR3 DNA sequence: TGCGCCAGCAGCCCCCTGGAAGGGCATGGCTACACCTTC. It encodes CASSPLEGHGYTF.

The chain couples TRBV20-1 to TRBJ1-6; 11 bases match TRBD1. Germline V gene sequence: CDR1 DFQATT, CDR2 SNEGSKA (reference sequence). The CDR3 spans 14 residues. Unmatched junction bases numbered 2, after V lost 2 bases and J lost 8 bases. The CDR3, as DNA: TGCAGTGCTAGAATGGGACAGGGGGATTCACCCCTCCACTTT. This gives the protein CSARMGQGDSPLHF.

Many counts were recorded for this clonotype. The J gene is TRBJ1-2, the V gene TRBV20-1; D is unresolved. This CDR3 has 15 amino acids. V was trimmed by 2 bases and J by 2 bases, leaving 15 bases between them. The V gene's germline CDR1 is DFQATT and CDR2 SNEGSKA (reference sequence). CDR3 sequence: CSARTSLILNYGYTF. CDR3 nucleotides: TGCAGTGCTAGAACATCCTTGATACTAAACTATGGCTACACCTTC.

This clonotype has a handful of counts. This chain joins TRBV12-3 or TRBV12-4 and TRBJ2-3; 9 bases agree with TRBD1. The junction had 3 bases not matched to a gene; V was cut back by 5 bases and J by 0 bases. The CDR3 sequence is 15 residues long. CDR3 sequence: CASSDGQGSTDTQYF. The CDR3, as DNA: TGTGCCAGCAGTGACGGACAGGGGAGCACAGATACGCAGTATTTT.

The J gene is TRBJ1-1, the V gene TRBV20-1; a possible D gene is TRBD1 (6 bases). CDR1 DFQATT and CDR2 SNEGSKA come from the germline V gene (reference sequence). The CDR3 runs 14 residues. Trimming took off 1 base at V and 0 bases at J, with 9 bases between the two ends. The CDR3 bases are TGCAGTGCTAGAGCGAACAGGGTGAACACTGAAGCTTTCTTT. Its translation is CSARANRVNTEAFF.

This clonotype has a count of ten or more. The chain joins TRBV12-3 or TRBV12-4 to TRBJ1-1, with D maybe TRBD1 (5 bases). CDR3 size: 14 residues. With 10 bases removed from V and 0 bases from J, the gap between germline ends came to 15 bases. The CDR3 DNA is TGTGCCACCACCCGCGGGGGGGTGAACACTGAAGCTTTCTTT. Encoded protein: CATTRGGVNTEAFF.

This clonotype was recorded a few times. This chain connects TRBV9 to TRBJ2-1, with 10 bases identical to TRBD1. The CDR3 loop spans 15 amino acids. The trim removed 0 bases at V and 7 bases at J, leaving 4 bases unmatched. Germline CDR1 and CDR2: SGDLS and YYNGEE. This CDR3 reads CASSVGGTGVNEQFF. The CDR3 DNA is TGTGCCAGCAGCGTAGGGGGGACAGGGGTAAATGAGCAGTTCTTC.

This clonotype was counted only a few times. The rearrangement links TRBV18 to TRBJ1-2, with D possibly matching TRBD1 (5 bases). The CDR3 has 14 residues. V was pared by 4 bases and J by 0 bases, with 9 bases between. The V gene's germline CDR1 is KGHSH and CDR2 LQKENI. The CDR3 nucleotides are TGTGCCAGCTCACAAGACAGCACTAACTATGGCTACACCTTC. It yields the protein CASSQDSTNYGYTF.

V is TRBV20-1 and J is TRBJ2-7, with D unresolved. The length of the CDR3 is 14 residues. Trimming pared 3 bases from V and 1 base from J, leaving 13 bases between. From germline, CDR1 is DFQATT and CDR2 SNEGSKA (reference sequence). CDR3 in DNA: TGCAGTGCTAGTCCGTCTTGGGTTTCCTACGAGCAGTACTTC. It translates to CSASPSWVSYEQYF.

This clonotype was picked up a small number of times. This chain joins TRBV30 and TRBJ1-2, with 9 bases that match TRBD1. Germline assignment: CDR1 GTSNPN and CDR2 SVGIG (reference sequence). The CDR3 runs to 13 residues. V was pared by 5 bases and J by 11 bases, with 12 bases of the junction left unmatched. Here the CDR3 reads CAWGLGQGVRYTF. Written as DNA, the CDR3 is TGTGCCTGGGGCCTGGGACAGGGCGTGCGATACACCTTC.

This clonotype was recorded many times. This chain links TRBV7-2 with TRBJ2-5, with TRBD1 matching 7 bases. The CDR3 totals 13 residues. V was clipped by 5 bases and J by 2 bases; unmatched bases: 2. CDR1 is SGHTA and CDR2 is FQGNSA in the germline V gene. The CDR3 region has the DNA TGTGCCAGCAGCGGGGGACAGCAAGAGACCCAGTACTTC. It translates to CASSGGQQETQYF.

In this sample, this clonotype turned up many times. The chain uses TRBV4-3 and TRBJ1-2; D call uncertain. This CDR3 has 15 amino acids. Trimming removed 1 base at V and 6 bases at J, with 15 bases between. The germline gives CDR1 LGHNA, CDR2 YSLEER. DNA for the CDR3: TGCGCCAGCAGCCAAGGTCATGGTAAAAGCCATGGCTACACCTTC. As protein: CASSQGHGKSHGYTF.

The CDR3 spells CASSPLPGQGNTDTQYF. CDR3 in DNA: TGTGCCAGCAGCCCACTCCCGGGACAGGGTAACACAGATACGCAGTATTTT. The J gene is TRBJ2-3, the V gene TRBV9; TRBD1 matches 9 bases. J gave up 2 bases and V 4 bases, and 11 bases lay outside the gene matches. Germline CDR1 SGDLS, CDR2 YYNGEE. This CDR3 region has 17 residues.

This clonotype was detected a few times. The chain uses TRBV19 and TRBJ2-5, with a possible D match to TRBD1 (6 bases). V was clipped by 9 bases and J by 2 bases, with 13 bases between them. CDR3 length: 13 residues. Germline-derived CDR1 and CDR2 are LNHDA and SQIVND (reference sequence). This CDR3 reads CARSPGQQETQYF. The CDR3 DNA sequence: TGTGCCAGGAGTCCCGGACAGCAAGAGACCCAGTACTTC.

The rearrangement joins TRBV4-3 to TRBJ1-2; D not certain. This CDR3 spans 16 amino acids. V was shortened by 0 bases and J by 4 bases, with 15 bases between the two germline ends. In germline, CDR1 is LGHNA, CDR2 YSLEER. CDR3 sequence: CASSQDRHELGYGYTF. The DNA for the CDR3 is TGCGCCAGCAGCCAAGACCGGCATGAATTGGGCTATGGCTACACCTTC.

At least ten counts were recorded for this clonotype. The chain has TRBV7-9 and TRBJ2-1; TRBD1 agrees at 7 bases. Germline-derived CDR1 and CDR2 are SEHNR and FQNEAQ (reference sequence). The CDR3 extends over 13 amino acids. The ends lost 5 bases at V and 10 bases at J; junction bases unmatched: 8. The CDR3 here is CASSPEGAQEQFF. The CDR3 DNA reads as TGTGCCAGCAGCCCCGAGGGGGCCCAGGAGCAGTTCTTC.

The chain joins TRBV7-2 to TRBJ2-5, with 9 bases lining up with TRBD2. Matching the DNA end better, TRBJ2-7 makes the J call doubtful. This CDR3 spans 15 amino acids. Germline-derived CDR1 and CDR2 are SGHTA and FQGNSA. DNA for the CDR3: TGTGCCAGCAGCTTACTATTAGCGGGAGCCTACGAGCAGTACTTC. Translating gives CASSLLLAGAYEQYF.

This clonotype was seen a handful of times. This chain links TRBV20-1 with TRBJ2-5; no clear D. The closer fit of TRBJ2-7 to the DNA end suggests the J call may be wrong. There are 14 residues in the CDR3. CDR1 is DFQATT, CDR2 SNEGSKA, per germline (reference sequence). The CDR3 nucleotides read TGCAGTGCTAGAGAACATTCATTTCACCACGAGCAGTACTTC. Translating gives CSAREHSFHHEQYF.

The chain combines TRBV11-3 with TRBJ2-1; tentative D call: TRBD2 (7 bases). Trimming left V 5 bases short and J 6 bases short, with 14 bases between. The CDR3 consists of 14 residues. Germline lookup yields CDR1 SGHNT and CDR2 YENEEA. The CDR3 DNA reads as TGTGCCAGCAGCCCTAGGGGGGGGCCCAATGAGCAGTTCTTC. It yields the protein CASSPRGGPNEQFF.

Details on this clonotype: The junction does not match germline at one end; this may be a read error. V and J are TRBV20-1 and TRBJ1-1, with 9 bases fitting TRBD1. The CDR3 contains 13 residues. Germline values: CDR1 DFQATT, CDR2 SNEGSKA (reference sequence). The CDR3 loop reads CSASEQGATEACF. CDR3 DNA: TGCAGTGCTAGTGAACAGGGGGCCACTGAAGCTTGCTTT.

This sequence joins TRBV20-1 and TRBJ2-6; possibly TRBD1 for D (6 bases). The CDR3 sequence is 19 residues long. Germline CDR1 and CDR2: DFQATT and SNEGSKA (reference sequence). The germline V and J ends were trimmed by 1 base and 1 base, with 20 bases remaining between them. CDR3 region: CSARVTPGTLPSGANVLTF. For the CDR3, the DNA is TGCAGTGCTAGAGTTACCCCCGGGACATTGCCTTCTGGGGCCAACGTCCTGACTTTC.

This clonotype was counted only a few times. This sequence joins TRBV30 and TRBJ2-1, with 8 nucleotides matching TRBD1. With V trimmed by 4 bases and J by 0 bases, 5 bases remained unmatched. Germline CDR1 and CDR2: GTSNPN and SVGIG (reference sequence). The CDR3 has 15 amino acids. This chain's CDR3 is CAWNRQGSSYNEQFF. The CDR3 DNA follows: TGTGCCTGGAACCGACAGGGGAGCTCCTACAATGAGCAGTTCTTC.

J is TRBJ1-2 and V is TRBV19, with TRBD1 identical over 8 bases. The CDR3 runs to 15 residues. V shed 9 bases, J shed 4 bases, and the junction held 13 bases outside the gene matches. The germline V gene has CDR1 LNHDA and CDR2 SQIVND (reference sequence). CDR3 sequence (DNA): TGTGCCAGCTCGAAGACAGGGGAGTTCATCTATGGCTACACCTTC. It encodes CASSKTGEFIYGYTF.

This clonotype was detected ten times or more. In DNA form, the CDR3 reads TGCGCCAGCAGCTTGGGGGGGAATCCTGCAGAGGCGCAGTATTTT. Amino acid sequence: CASSLGGNPAEAQYF. This chain uses TRBV5-1 with TRBJ2-3; D possibly uses TRBD1 or TRBD2 (5 bases each). Germline loops: CDR1 SGHRS, CDR2 YFSETQ. V dropped 0 bases and J dropped 10 bases, with 18 bases sitting between them. CDR3 size: 15 residues.

CDR3 amino acids: CSARSRDRGLADTQYF. Here the CDR3 DNA reads TGCAGTGCTAGATCCCGGGACAGGGGGCTTGCAGATACGCAGTATTTT. The chain is built from TRBV20-1 and TRBJ2-3; 12 bases fit TRBD1. Germline assignment: CDR1 DFQATT and CDR2 SNEGSKA (reference sequence). V trimming: 2 bases; J trimming: 4 bases; junction bases outside the gene matches: 7. This CDR3 has 16 amino acids.

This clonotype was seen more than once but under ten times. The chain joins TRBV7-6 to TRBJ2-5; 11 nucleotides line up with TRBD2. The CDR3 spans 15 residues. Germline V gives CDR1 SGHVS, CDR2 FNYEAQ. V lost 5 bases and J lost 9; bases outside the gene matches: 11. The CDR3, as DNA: TGTGCCAGCAGCAAGACGGGACTAGCGGTCCGGGCCCAGTACTTC. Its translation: CASSKTGLAVRAQYF.

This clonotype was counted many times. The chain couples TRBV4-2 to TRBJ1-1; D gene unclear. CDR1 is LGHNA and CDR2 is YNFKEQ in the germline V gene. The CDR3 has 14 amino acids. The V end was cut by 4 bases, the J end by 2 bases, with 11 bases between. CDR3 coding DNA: TGTGCCAGCAGCCTACATCGGGGAAACACTGAAGCTTTCTTT. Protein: CASSLHRGNTEAFF.

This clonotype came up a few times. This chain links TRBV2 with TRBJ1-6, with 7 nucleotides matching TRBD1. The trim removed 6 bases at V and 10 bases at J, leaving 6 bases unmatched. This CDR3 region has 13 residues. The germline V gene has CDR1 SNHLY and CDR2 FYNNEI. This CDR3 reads CASSGQVGSPLHF. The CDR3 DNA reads TGTGCCAGCAGCGGACAGGTGGGGTCACCCCTCCACTTT.

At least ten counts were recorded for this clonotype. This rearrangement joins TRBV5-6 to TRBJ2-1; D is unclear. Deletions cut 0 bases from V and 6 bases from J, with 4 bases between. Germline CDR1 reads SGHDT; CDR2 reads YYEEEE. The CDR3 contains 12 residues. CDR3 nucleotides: TGTGCCAGCAGCTTGGTTTTCAATGAGCAGTTCTTC. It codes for CASSLVFNEQFF.

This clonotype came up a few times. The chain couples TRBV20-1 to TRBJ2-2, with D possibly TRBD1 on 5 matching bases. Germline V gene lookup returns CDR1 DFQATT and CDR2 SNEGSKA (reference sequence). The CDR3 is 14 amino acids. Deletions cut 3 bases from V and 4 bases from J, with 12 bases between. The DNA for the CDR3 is TGCAGTGCTAGGGATCGACAGAGCACCGGGGAGCTGTTTTTT. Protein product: CSARDRQSTGELFF.